This note documents a single TCR beta chain sequence. What it recognizes is unknown. Profiled with immunoSEQ multiplex PCR; TCRdb holds only in-frame clones, not every one. The profile shows about 71,000 clones, 90% of them singletons. The source of the sample is a study of graft-versus-host responses after intestinal transplantation. Overall study context: Each of the recipients got a multivisceral, liver-intestinal, or isolated intestinal transplant.

The germline V gene has CDR1 SGHVS and CDR2 FNYEAQ. The CDR3 extends over 15 amino acids. V lost 1 base to trimming and J lost 6 bases; unmatched junction nucleotides: 5. The material was unstimulated CD8+ T cells sorted from spleen or lymph node cells, obtained before intestinal transplant. The TCR comes from a human donor who received an intestinal transplant. This chain uses TRBV7-6 with TRBJ2-1, with TRBD2 matching 8 bases. For the CDR3, the DNA is TGTGCCAGCAGCTTAGGAGCGGGGGTGGGCAATGAGCAGTTCTTC. It specifies CASSLGAGVGNEQFF.